A single sample is the source of the 23 T cell receptor beta chains below, sequenced in a study of cytotoxic CD8 clonotypes in ibrutinib-treated CLL. Clones were sequenced by immunoSEQ multiplex PCR, and TCRdb holds only the in-frame ones, with some missing. The profile shows some 300,000 clones, just under 80% of them singletons. The sequences come from PBMCs, collected before ibrutinib treatment. These receptors came from a human donor with chronic lymphocytic leukemia.

This chain connects TRBV18 to TRBJ1-2; 7 nucleotides agree with TRBD1. After removal of 3 bases from V and 3 bases from J, the junction contained 1 base not matched to a gene. In germline, CDR1 is KGHSH, CDR2 LQKENI. This CDR3 is 13 amino acids long. The chain's CDR3 is CASSPDRDYGYTF. The DNA for the CDR3 is TGTGCCAGCTCACCCGACAGGGACTATGGCTACACCTTC.

The chain joins TRBV30 to TRBJ1-5; a possible D gene is TRBD1 (5 bases). Trimming removed 4 bases at V and 3 bases at J, with 10 bases between. Germline V gene sequence: CDR1 GTSNPN, CDR2 SVGIG (reference sequence). The CDR3 runs to 13 residues. The CDR3 here is CAWTTAFNQPQHF. In nucleotides, the CDR3 is TGTGCCTGGACGACAGCCTTCAATCAGCCCCAGCATTTT.

This sequence joins TRBV28 and TRBJ1-1; D is perhaps TRBD1 (5 bases). Trimming took off 3 bases at V and 4 bases at J, with 30 bases between the two ends. CDR3 length: 20 residues. Germline CDR1 and CDR2: MDHEN and SYDVKM. The CDR3 bases are TGTGCCAGCAGTTTCGGACCCCAAGGGGATGTGGTATTTTGGGGCACTGAAGCTTTCTTT. This codes for CASSFGPQGDVVFWGTEAFF.

The gene calls are TRBV7-8 and TRBJ2-1, with D unclear. Germline assignment: CDR1 SGHVS and CDR2 FQNEAQ. V was clipped by 6 bases and J by 9 bases, with 21 bases between them. This CDR3 has 15 amino acids. This CDR3 is CASSSDHPSLGEQFF. As DNA, the CDR3 is TGTGCCAGCAGTTCGGACCATCCGAGTCTGGGTGAGCAGTTCTTC.

This clone was counted only a few times. CDR3 in DNA: TGTGCCAGCAGTTTAGGCGGGACGTTAGAGACCCAGTACTTC. This encodes CASSLGGTLETQYF. The V gene is TRBV27, the J gene TRBJ2-5, with a possible D match to TRBD2 (6 bases). Looked up from germline, CDR1 is MNHEY and CDR2 is SMNVEV (reference sequence). CDR3 length: 14 residues. Trimming removed 2 bases from V and 4 bases from J, with 11 bases in between.

The V call is TRBV27, the J call TRBJ2-1; D may correspond to TRBD1 or TRBD2 (5 bases each). CDR3 size: 15 residues. The germline V gene encodes CDR1 MNHEY and CDR2 SMNVEV (reference sequence). Trimming removed 8 bases from V and 1 base from J, with 15 bases in between. The CDR3 nucleotides are TGTGCCAGCGGGGGTGGCGTGGTGTCCTACAATGAGCAGTTCTTC. Translating gives CASGGGVVSYNEQFF.

The CDR3 DNA is TGTGCCAGCAGCGGAATAGGGGAGAACACTGAAGCTTTCTTT. It translates to CASSGIGENTEAFF. The chain joins TRBV5-4 to TRBJ1-1; possible D gene TRBD1, 5 bases. The germline V and J ends were trimmed by 4 bases and 1 base, with 11 bases remaining between them. CDR1 is SGHNT, CDR2 YYREEE, per germline (reference sequence). CDR3 size: 14 residues. The complete variable domain, with remaining parts taken from reference TRBV5-4 and TRBJ1-1, reads ETGVTQSPTHLIKTRGQQVTLRCSSQSGHNTVSWYQQALGQGPQFIFQYYREEENGRGNFPPRFSGLQFPNYSSELNVNALELDDSALYLCASSGIGENTEAFFGQGTRLTVV.

The chain is built from TRBV5-1 and TRBJ2-7; the D is unclear. Germline loops: CDR1 SGHRS, CDR2 YFSETQ. The CDR3 length is 14 residues. The germline V and J ends were trimmed by 2 bases and 2 bases, with 11 bases remaining between them. The CDR3 loop is CASSLFDTAYEQYF. The CDR3 region has the DNA TGCGCCAGCAGCTTATTTGATACCGCCTACGAGCAGTACTTC.

The V and J genes are TRBV25-1 and TRBJ1-4; TRBD1 matches at 9 bases. This CDR3 has 15 amino acids. The germline CDR1 and CDR2 sequences are MGHDK and SYGVNS. The J segment lost 13 bases and the V segment lost 5 bases, leaving 14 bases of the junction unmatched. CDR3 sequence: CASSPTGGRGFGLFF. CDR3 DNA: TGTGCCAGCAGTCCCACAGGGGGCCGCGGGTTCGGACTGTTTTTT.

The gene calls are TRBV7-2 and TRBJ2-7; TRBD2 might be the D (6 bases). Germline V gene sequence: CDR1 SGHTA, CDR2 FQGNSA. The CDR3 totals 13 residues. Trimming shortened V by 10 bases and J by 5 bases, and 18 bases separated the two germline ends. CDR3 region: CATGGPLIHEQYF. As DNA, the CDR3 is TGTGCCACCGGGGGACCTTTGATCCACGAGCAGTACTTC.

This clone is a singleton in its sample. The gene calls are TRBV6-5 and TRBJ2-1; D is unresolved. The germline V gene has CDR1 MNHEY and CDR2 SVGAGI. The CDR3 runs to 14 residues. The V end was cut by 4 bases, the J end by 8 bases, with 15 bases between. Here the CDR3 reads CASSLLRPPDEQFF. For the CDR3, the DNA is TGTGCCAGCAGTTTGCTTAGGCCCCCCGATGAGCAGTTCTTC.

The rearrangement joins TRBV6-5 to TRBJ2-7, with 9 bases fitting TRBD1. The CDR3 has 14 residues. The germline V gene has CDR1 MNHEY and CDR2 SVGAGI. J gave up 3 bases and V 6 bases, and 6 bases lay outside the gene matches. The CDR3 loop reads CASRKDRGNYEQYF. CDR3 in DNA: TGTGCCAGCAGAAAGGACAGGGGCAACTACGAGCAGTACTTC.

A single count supports this clone. The V gene is TRBV25-1, the J gene TRBJ2-7; the match to TRBD1 covers 9 bases. Per the germline V gene, CDR1 is MGHDK and CDR2 is SYGVNS. The CDR3 totals 14 residues. The V segment lost 3 bases and the J segment 9 bases; nucleotides outside the gene matches: 9. The CDR3 coding sequence is TGTGCCAGCAGTGAGCGACAGGGGGAGGCTGGGCAGTACTTC. Translation gives CASSERQGEAGQYF.

The chain uses TRBV4-3 and TRBJ1-1; weak D call: TRBD1 (6 bases). V lost 3 bases, J lost 1 base, and 12 bases lay in between. CDR1 and CDR2 (germline): LGHNA, YSLEER. The CDR3 totals 15 residues. CDR3 coding DNA: TGCGCCAGCAGCCACTACGTACAGGGGAACACTGAAGCTTTCTTT. It encodes CASSHYVQGNTEAFF.

The chain has TRBV4-3 and TRBJ2-7; 12 nucleotides align to TRBD2. V was clipped by 4 bases and J by 2 bases; unmatched bases: 3. This CDR3 contains 15 residues. Germline loops: CDR1 LGHNA, CDR2 YSLEER. CDR3 DNA sequence: TGCGCCAGCAGCCCAGGACTAGCGGGGACCTACGAGCAGTACTTC. This translates into CASSPGLAGTYEQYF.

The V gene is TRBV5-5, the J gene TRBJ2-7, with D perhaps TRBD1 or TRBD2 (6 bases each). This CDR3 contains 15 residues. The V and J ends lost 0 bases and 2 bases respectively, with 12 bases between them. CDR1 SGHKS and CDR2 YYEKEE come from the germline V gene (reference sequence). CDR3: CASSLEGGRAYEQYF. CDR3 nucleotide sequence: TGTGCCAGCAGCTTGGAGGGGGGCCGAGCCTACGAGCAGTACTTC.

This clone was seen a handful of times. The CDR3 sequence: CASSPSLVGPEQFF. DNA for the CDR3: TGTGCCAGCAGCCCGTCCTTAGTTGGACCTGAGCAGTTCTTC. The gene calls are TRBV7-3 and TRBJ2-1; D unclear. Germline V gives CDR1 SGHTA, CDR2 FQGTGA. The CDR3 length is 14 residues. Trimming took off 5 bases at V and 9 bases at J, with 17 bases between the two ends. Filled out from reference TRBV7-3 and TRBJ2-1, the complete variable domain reads GAGVSQTPSNKVTEKGKYVELRCDPISGHTALYWYRQSLGQGPEFLIYFQGTGAADDSGLPNDRFFAVRPEGSVSTLKIQRTERGDSAVYLCASSPSLVGPEQFFGPGTRLTVL.

The chain uses TRBV15 and TRBJ2-7; tentatively, D is TRBD1 (5 bases). The germline gives CDR1 LNHNV, CDR2 YYDKDF (reference sequence). The ends were cut back, 1 base at V and 6 bases at J, with 13 bases in the middle. The CDR3 has 14 residues. CDR3 sequence (DNA): TGTGCCACCAGCAGAGCCCCAGGGTACGGCGAGCAGTACTTC. Translating gives CATSRAPGYGEQYF.

The J gene is TRBJ2-4, the V gene TRBV5-1; D is unresolved. There are 15 residues in the CDR3. V was pared by 3 bases and J by 1 base, with 11 bases between. CDR1 SGHRS and CDR2 YFSETQ come from the germline V gene. The CDR3 spells CASSSELSAKNIQYF. The CDR3 coding sequence is TGCGCCAGCAGCTCAGAGCTGAGCGCCAAAAACATTCAGTACTTC.

A single count supports this clone. The V call is TRBV5-1, the J call TRBJ2-7; no clear D gene. CDR3 length equals 13 residues. CDR1 and CDR2 from the germline V gene are SGHRS and YFSETQ. V was shortened by 2 bases and J by 3 bases, with 9 bases between the two germline ends. The CDR3 region is CASSFDAVYEQYF. In DNA form, the CDR3 reads TGCGCCAGCAGCTTTGACGCAGTCTACGAGCAGTACTTC.

This clone was seen a single time. V usage is TRBV11-3 and J usage is TRBJ2-5, with 14 bases lining up with TRBD2. The V gene's germline CDR1 is SGHNT and CDR2 YENEEA. The CDR3 spans 17 residues. J gave up 4 bases and V 1 base, and 5 bases lay outside the gene matches. The DNA of the CDR3 is TGTGCCAGCAGCTTAGGGGGACTAGCGGGAGTTGGAGAGACCCAGTACTTC. Translation: CASSLGGLAGVGETQYF.

The J gene is TRBJ2-3, the V gene TRBV12-5; 13 bases map to TRBD2. With 1 base clipped from V and 2 bases from J, the junction kept 12 bases outside the gene matches. Per germline, CDR1 LGHNT and CDR2 FRNRAP. CDR3 length: 20 amino acids. CDR3 coding DNA: TGTGCTAGTGGTTTGGCCGCTCGGACTAGCGGGGGACTGAACACAGATACGCAGTATTTT. It is translated as CASGLAARTSGGLNTDTQYF.

The rearrangement uses TRBV5-6 and TRBJ2-5; 13 bases are a match to TRBD2. Germline CDR1 and CDR2: SGHDT and YYEEEE. The CDR3 covers 19 residues. With 4 bases clipped from V and 2 bases from J, the junction kept 14 bases outside the gene matches. The CDR3: CASSTSRLAGGRLQETQYF. CDR3 in DNA: TGTGCCAGCAGCACCTCCCGACTAGCGGGAGGACGCCTACAAGAGACCCAGTACTTC.